This TCR beta chain was identified during a study of blood T cell repertoires in COVID-19. Study background: From the United States, Italy and Spain came samples of acute and convalescent COVID-19.

This clone has a handful of counts. CDR1 MNHEY and CDR2 SVGAGI come from the germline V gene. V gave up 5 bases and J gave up 5 bases; unmatched junction bases: 6. The length of the CDR3 is 14 residues. The assay was immunoSEQ multiplex PCR, and TCRdb's table has in-frame clones only and misses some. The table lists over 150,000 clones, approximately 85% of them singletons. The sample comprised PBMCs or T cells enriched from blood (not recorded which). The chain carries TRBV6-5 and TRBJ1-2; 9 nucleotides match TRBD1. This TCR derives from a man aged 35-49 years who had recovered from COVID-19. As DNA, the CDR3 is TGTGCCAGCAGTCCGGGACAGGGAATTTATGGCTACACCTTC. It encodes CASSPGQGIYGYTF.